This T cell receptor beta chain was identified during a study of T cell repertoires in cytomegalovirus infection. This clonotype has at least ten counts. With V trimmed by 6 bases and J by 6 bases, 6 bases remained unmatched. The CDR3 consists of 15 residues. Germline values: CDR1 SGHTA, CDR2 FQGNSA. TCRdb used MiXCR to reprocess the reads, holding one entry per CDR3 protein. The sample lists some 130,000 distinct CDR3 sequences, 8% to 9% seen once, with 10% in the top ten. This clonotype was obtained from a human donor in good health (CMV status not recorded). Some clones in this sample may be carry-over from other donors' samples. Specimen: PBMCs. The rearrangement joins TRBV7-2 to TRBJ1-6, with 9 bases identical to TRBD1. The CDR3: CASRTGGASNSPLHF. The CDR3 nucleotides read TGTGCCAGCAGAACAGGGGGCGCGAGTAATTCACCCCTCCACTTT.